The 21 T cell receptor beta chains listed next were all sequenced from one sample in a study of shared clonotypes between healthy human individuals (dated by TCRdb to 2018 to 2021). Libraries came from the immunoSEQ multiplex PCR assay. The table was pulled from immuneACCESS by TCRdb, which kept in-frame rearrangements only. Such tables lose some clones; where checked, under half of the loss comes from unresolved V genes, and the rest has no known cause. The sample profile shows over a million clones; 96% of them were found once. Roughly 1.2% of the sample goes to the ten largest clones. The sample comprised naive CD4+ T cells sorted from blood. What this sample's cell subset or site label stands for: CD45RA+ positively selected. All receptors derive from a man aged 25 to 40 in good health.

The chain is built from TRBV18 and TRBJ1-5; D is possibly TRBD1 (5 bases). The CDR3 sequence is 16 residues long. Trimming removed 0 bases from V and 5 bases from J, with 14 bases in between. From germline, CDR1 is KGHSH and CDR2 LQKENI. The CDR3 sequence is CASSPPFPKGDQPQHF. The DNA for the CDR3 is TGTGCCAGCTCACCACCTTTCCCGAAAGGGGATCAGCCCCAGCATTTT.

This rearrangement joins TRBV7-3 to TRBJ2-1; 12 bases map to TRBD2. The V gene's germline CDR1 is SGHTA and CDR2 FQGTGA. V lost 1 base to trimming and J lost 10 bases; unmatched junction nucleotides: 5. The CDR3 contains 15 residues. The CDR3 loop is CASSLNLAGGREQFF. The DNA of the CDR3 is TGTGCCAGCAGCTTAAATCTAGCGGGAGGGAGAGAGCAGTTCTTC.

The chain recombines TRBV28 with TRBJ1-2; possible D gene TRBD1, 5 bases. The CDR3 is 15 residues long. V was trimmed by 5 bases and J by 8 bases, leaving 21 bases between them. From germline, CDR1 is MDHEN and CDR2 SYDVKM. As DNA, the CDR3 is TGTGCCAGCAGTCTTTTGGGGCAAGGTTATTACGGCTACACCTTC. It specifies CASSLLGQGYYGYTF.

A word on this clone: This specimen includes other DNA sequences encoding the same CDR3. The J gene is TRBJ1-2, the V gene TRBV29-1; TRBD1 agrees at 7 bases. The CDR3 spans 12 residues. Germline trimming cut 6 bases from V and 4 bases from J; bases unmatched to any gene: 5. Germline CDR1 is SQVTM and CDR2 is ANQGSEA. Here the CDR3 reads CSVRQGLYGYTF. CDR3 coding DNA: TGCAGCGTGAGACAGGGACTCTATGGCTACACCTTC. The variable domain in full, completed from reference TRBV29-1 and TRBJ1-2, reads SAVISQKPSRDICQRGTSLTIQCQVDSQVTMMFWYRQQPGQSLTLIATANQGSEATYESGFVIDKFPISRPNLTFSTLTVSNMSPEDSSIYLCSVRQGLYGYTFGSGTRLTVV.

CDR3 sequence reads: CASSVTAGMTEAFF. The CDR3 DNA follows: TGCGCCAGCAGCGTCACGGCAGGGATGACTGAAGCTTTCTTT. The chain uses TRBV5-1 and TRBJ1-1, with D maybe TRBD1 (5 bases). V gave up 4 bases and J gave up 5 bases, with 15 bases separating them. There are 14 residues in the CDR3. Germline assignment: CDR1 SGHRS and CDR2 YFSETQ.

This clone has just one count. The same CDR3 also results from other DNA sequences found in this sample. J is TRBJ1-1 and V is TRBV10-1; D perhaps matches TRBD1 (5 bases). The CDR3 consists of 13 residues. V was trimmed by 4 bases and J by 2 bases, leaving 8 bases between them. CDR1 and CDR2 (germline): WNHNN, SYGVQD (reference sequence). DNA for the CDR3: TGCGCCAGCAGTGGACAGCCTAACACTGAAGCTTTCTTT. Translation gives CASSGQPNTEAFF.

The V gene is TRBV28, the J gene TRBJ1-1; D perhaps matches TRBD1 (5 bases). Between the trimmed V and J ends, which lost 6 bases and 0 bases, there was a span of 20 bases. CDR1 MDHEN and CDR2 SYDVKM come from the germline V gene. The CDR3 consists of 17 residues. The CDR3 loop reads CASRITKGEGVNTEAFF. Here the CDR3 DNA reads TGTGCCAGCAGAATCACCAAGGGAGAAGGGGTGAACACTGAAGCTTTCTTT.

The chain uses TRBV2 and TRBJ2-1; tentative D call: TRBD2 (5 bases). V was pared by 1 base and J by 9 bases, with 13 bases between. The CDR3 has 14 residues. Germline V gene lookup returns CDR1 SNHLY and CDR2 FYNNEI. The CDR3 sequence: CASSEEDFASEQFF. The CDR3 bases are TGTGCCAGCAGTGAAGAGGACTTTGCTAGTGAGCAGTTCTTC.

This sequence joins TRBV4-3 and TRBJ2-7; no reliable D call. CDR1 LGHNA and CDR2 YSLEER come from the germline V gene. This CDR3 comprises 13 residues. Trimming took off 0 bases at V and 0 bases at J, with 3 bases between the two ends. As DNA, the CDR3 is TGCGCCAGCAGCCAAGAGGTCTCCTACGAGCAGTACTTC. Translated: CASSQEVSYEQYF.

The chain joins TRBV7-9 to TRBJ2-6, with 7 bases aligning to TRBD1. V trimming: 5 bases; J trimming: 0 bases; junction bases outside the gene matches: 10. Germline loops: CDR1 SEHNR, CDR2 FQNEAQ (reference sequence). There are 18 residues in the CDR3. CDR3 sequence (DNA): TGTGCCAGCAGCGCAGGGGACAGTACGATCTCTGGGGCCAACGTCCTGACTTTC. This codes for CASSAGDSTISGANVLTF. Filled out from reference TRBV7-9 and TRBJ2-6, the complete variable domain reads DTGVSQNPRHKITKRGQNVTFRCDPISEHNRLYWYRQTLGQGPEFLTYFQNEAQLEKSRLLSDRFSAERPKGSFSTLEIQRTEQGDSAMYLCASSAGDSTISGANVLTFGAGSRLTVL.

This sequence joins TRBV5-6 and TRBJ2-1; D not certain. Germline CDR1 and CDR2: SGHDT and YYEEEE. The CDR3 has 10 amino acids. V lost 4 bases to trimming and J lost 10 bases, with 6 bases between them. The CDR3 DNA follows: TGTGCCAGCAGCGGATTGGAGCAGTTCTTC. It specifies CASSGLEQFF.

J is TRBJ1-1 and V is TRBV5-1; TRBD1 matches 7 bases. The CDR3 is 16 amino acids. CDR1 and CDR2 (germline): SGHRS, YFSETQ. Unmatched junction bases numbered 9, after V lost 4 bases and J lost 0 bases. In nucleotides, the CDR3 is TGCGCCAGCAGCCCCCAAGCGACAGGGATGAACACTGAAGCTTTCTTT. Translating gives CASSPQATGMNTEAFF.

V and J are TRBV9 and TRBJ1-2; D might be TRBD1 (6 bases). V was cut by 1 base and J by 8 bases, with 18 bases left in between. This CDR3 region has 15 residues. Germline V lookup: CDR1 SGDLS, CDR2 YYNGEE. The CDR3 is CASSVTAGQGLGYTF. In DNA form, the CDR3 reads TGTGCCAGCAGCGTAACAGCGGGGCAGGGGTTGGGCTACACCTTC.

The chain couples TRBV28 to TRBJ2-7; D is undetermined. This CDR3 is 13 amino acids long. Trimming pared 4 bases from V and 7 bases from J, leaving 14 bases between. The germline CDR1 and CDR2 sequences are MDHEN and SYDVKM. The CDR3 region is CASSSLPMEEQYF. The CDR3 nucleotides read TGTGCCAGCAGTTCCTTGCCCATGGAAGAGCAGTACTTC.

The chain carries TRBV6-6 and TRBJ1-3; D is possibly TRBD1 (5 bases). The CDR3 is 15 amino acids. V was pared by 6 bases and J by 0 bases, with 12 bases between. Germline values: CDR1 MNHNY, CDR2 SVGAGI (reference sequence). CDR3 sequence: CASRQTGDSGNTIYF. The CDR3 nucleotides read TGTGCCAGCAGGCAAACAGGCGACTCTGGAAACACCATATATTTT.

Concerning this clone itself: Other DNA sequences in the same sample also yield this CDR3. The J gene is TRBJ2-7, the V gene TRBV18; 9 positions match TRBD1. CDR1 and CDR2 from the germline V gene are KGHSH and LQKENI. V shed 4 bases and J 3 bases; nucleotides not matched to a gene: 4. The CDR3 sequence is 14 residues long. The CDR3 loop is CASSLPGQGYEQYF. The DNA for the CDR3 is TGTGCCAGCTCACTTCCGGGACAGGGCTACGAGCAGTACTTC.

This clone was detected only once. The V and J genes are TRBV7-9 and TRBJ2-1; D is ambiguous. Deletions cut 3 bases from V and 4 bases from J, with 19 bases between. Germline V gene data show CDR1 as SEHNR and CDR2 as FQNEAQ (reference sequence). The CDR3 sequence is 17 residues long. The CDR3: CASSFPEPLKVYNEQFF. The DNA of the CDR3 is TGTGCCAGCAGCTTCCCGGAGCCGTTGAAGGTGTACAATGAGCAGTTCTTC.

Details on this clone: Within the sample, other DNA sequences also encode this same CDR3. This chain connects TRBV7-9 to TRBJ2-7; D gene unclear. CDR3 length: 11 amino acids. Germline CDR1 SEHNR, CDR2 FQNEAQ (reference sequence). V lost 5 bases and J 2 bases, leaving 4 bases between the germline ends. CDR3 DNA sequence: TGTGCCAGCAGCCCGGCCTACGAGCAGTACTTC. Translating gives CASSPAYEQYF.

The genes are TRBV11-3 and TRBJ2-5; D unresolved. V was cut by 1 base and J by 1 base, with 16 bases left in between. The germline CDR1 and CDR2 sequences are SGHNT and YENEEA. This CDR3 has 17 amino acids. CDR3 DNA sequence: TGTGCCAGCAGCTTAGGGTCGAGTGGACCTAGCCAAGAGACCCAGTACTTC. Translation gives CASSLGSSGPSQETQYF.

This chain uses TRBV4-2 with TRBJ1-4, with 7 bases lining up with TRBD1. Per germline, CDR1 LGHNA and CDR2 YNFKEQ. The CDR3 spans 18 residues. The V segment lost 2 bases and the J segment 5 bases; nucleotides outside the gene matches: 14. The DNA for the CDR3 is TGTGCCAGCAGCCAATACCGGGACAGTGGGTCCAAGAATGAAAAACTGTTTTTT. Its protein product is CASSQYRDSGSKNEKLFF.

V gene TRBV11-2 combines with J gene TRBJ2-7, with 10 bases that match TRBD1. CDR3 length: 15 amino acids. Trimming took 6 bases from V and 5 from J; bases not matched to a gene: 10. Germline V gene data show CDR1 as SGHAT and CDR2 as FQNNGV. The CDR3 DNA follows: TGTGCCAGCAGTAGCCGACGGGACAGGGGCAACGAGCAGTACTTC. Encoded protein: CASSSRRDRGNEQYF.